The T cell receptor beta chain described here comes from a study of Ad26.COV2.S vaccination and SARS-CoV-2 variants. Overall study: Sample donor was a member of the COV1001 Ad26.COV2.S trial arm.

This table comes from immunoSEQ multiplex PCR, and its TCRdb copy is limited to in-frame clones, with some not included. The sample shows under 300,000 clones, around 85% of them seen only once. This CDR3 region has 16 residues. Treatment specified: around 19 received Ad26.COV2.S at low or high dose, single or two shots; about 5 received placebo; per-sample allocation not given. Sampling took place 63 days after the first vaccine or placebo injection. The V and J genes are TRBV21-1 and TRBJ1-3; the D call TRBD1 from the table was never checked on the DNA. TRBV21-1 counts as a pseudogene. The source of this sequence is a person between 18 and 65 years old who received the Ad26.COV2.S COVID-19 vaccine or a placebo. Material: peripheral blood, obtained in a trial of Ad26.COV2.S vaccine versus placebo. CDR3 DNA: TGTGCCAGCAGCAAATTAGGTGGACAGGGCGGAAACACCATATATTTT. Translated, it gives CASSKLGGQGGNTIYF.